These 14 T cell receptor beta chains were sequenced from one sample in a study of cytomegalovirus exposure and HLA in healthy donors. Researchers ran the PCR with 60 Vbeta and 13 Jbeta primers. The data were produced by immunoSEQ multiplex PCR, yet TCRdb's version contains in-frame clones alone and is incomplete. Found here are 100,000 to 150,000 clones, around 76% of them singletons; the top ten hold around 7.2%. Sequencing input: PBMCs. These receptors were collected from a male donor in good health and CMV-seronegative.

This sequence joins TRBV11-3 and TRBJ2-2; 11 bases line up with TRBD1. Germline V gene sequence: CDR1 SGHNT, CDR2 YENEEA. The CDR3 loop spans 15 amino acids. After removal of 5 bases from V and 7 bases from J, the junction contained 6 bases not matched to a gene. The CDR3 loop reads CASSQDRGLGGELFF. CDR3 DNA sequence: TGTGCCAGCAGCCAGGACAGGGGGCTCGGCGGGGAGCTGTTTTTT.

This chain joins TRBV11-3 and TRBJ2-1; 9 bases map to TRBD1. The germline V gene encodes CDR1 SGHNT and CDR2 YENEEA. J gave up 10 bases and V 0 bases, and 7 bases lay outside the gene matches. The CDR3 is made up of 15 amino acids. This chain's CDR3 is CASSLEGAGTGEQFF. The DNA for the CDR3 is TGTGCCAGCAGCTTAGAGGGGGCCGGGACAGGGGAGCAGTTCTTC. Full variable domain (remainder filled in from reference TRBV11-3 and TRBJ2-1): EAGVVQSPRYKIIEKKQPVAFWCNPISGHNTLYWYLQNLGQGPELLIRYENEEAVDDSQLPKDRFSAERLKGVDSTLKIQPAELGDSAVYLCASSLEGAGTGEQFFGPGTRLTVL.

The CDR3 nucleotides are TGTGCCAGCAGCTTCGGGACACCTAACTATGGCTACACCTTC. It yields the protein CASSFGTPNYGYTF. The rearrangement joins TRBV7-2 to TRBJ1-2, with a tentative D call TRBD1 (6 bases). Trimming cost V 3 bases and J 0 bases, with 8 bases left between them. The CDR3 has 14 amino acids. Germline CDR1 SGHTA, CDR2 FQGNSA.

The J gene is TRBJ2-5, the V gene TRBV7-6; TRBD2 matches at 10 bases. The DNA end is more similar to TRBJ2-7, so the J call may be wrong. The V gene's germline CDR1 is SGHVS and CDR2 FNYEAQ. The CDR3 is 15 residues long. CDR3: CASSPQRLAGDEQYF. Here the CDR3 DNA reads TGTGCCAGCAGCCCCCAGAGGCTAGCGGGAGACGAGCAGTACTTC.

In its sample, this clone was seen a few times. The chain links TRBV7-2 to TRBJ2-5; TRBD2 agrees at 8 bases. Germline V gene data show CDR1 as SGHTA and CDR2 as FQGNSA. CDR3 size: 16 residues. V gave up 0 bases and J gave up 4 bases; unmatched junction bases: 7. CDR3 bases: TGTGCCAGCAGCTTAGCCGGGACTAGACTGGGAGAGACCCAGTACTTC. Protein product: CASSLAGTRLGETQYF. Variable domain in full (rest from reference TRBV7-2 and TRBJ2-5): GAGVSQSPSNKVTEKGKDVELRCDPISGHTALYWYRQSLGQGLEFLIYFQGNSAPDKSGLPSDRFSAERTGGSVSTLTIQRTQQEDSAVYLCASSLAGTRLGETQYFGPGTRLLVL.

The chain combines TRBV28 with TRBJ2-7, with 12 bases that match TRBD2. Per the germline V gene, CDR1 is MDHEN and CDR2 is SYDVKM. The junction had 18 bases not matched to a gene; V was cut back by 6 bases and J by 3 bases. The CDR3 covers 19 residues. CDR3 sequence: CASRPAVSASGRAFYEQYF. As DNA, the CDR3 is TGTGCCAGCAGACCTGCAGTGTCGGCTAGCGGGAGGGCTTTCTACGAGCAGTACTTC.

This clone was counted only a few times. The CDR3 nucleotides are TGTGCCTGGAGTGGAGTGACAGGGGGCCACGAGCAGTACTTC. Its protein product is CAWSGVTGGHEQYF. This sequence joins TRBV30 and TRBJ2-7; 10 bases match TRBD1. Losses at the gene ends were 1 base for V and 5 bases for J; bases not matched to a gene: 5. The CDR3 totals 14 residues. Germline V CDR1 and CDR2: GTSNPN, SVGIG (reference sequence).

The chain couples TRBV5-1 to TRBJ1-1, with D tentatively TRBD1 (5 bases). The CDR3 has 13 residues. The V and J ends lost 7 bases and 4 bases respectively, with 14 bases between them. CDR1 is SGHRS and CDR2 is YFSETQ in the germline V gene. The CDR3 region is CASQLRGGTEAFF. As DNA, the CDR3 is TGCGCCAGCCAGCTCCGGGGGGGCACTGAAGCTTTCTTT.

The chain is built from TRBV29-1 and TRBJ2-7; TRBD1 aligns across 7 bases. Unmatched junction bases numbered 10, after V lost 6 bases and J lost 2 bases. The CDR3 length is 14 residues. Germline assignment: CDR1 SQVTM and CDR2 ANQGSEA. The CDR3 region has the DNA TGCAGCGTCATCCCGGGACAGCTAACCTACGAGCAGTACTTC. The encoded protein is CSVIPGQLTYEQYF.

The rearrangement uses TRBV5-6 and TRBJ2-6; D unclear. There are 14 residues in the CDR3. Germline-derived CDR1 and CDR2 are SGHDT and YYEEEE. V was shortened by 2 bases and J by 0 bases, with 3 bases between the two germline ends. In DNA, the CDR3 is TGTGCCAGCAGCTTCGTCTCTGGGGCCAACGTCCTGACTTTC. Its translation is CASSFVSGANVLTF. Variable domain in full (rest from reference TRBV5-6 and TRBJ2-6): DAGVTQSPTHLIKTRGQQVTLRCSPKSGHDTVSWYQQALGQGPQFIFQYYEEEERQRGNFPDRFSGHQFPNYSSELNVNALLLGDSALYLCASSFVSGANVLTFGAGSRLTVL.

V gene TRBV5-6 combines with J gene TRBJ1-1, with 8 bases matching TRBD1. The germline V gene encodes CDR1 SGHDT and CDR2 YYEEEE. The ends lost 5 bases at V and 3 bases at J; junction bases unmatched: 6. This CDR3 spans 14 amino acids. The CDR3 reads CASSQGAGDTEAFF. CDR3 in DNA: TGTGCCAGCAGTCAGGGGGCAGGGGACACTGAAGCTTTCTTT. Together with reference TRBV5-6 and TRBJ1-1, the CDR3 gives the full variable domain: DAGVTQSPTHLIKTRGQQVTLRCSPKSGHDTVSWYQQALGQGPQFIFQYYEEEERQRGNFPDRFSGHQFPNYSSELNVNALLLGDSALYLCASSQGAGDTEAFFGQGTRLTVV.

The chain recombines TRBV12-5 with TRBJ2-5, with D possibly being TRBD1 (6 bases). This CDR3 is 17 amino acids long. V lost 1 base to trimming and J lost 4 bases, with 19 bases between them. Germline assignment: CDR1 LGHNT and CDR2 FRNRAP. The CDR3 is CASGLDPKTGSGETQYF. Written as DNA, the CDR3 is TGTGCTAGTGGTTTGGACCCTAAAACAGGGTCAGGAGAGACCCAGTACTTC.

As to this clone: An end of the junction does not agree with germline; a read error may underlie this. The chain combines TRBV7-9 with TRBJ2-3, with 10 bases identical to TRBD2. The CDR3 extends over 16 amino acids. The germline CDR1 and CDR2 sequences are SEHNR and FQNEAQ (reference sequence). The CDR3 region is CSSSTLAGVFKDTQYF. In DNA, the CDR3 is TGTTCCAGCAGCACCCTAGCGGGAGTCTTCAAAGATACGCAGTATTTT.

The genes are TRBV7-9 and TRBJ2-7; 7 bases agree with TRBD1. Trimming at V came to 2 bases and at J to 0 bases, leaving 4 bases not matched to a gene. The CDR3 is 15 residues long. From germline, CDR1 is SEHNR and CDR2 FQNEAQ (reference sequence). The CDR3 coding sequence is TGTGCCAGCAGCTTAAAACAGGGGAGCTCCTACGAGCAGTACTTC. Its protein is CASSLKQGSSYEQYF.